Presented here are 13 T cell receptor beta chains from one specimen sequenced in a study of beta chain features in type 1 diabetes. Their recognized antigens are unknown. Findings of the study overall: Researchers report that Type 1 diabetes patients had moderately but significantly shorter TCRB CDR3s across all four CD4+ subsets.

Expressed TCRB transcripts were sequenced after all isolated RNA was converted to cDNA. The table came from immunoSEQ multiplex PCR; TCRdb's copy has only in-frame clones and leaves some out. This sample yields some 350,000 clones, of which around 9.6% are seen a single time; about 0.63% belongs to the top ten. The sample comprised central memory CD4+ T cells from blood. The receptor source for this set is a man aged 30 to 45 with type 1 diabetes.

J is TRBJ2-1 and V is TRBV20-1; 7 bases are shared with TRBD1. The CDR3 has 11 amino acids. From germline, CDR1 is DFQATT and CDR2 SNEGSKA (reference sequence). In DNA, the CDR3 is TGCAGCCCAAGACGGGACAGCGAGCAGTTCTTC. Encoded protein: CSPRRDSEQFF.

The V call is TRBV5-1, the J call TRBJ2-5; D gene unclear. Germline values: CDR1 SGHRS, CDR2 YFSETQ. The length of the CDR3 is 16 residues. V was cut by 0 bases and J by 0 bases, with 12 bases left in between. In nucleotides, the CDR3 is TGCGCCAGCAGCTTGGGGAATCCGGGCTACCAAGAGACCCAGTACTTC. Translating gives CASSLGNPGYQETQYF.

This chain uses TRBV4-2 with TRBJ2-4, with 7 bases lining up with TRBD1. The germline V gene has CDR1 LGHNA and CDR2 YNFKEQ. V lost 6 bases to trimming and J lost 5 bases; unmatched junction nucleotides: 10. This CDR3 is 15 amino acids long. The DNA for the CDR3 is TGTGCCAGCAGTCACGGGTGGCAGGGGGAAAACATTCAGTACTTC. It codes for CASSHGWQGENIQYF.

This clone turned up a few times. This CDR3 is CASSRGQGTGELFF. The CDR3 DNA follows: TGCGCCAGCAGCCGAGGACAGGGGACCGGGGAGCTGTTTTTT. This chain connects TRBV4-1 to TRBJ2-2, with TRBD1 matching 9 bases. CDR1 MGHRA and CDR2 YSYEKL come from the germline V gene. CDR3 size: 14 residues. The V and J ends lost 4 bases and 5 bases, in that order; junction bases with no gene match: 2.

In this sample, this clone turned up a few times. The V and J genes are TRBV29-1 and TRBJ2-1; TRBD2 matches at 8 bases. Germline lookup yields CDR1 SQVTM and CDR2 ANQGSEA. The CDR3 loop spans 14 amino acids. J lost 4 bases, V lost 7 bases, and 9 bases had no gene match. CDR3 amino acids: CSGGIAGTYNEQFF. CDR3 sequence (DNA): TGCAGCGGGGGTATAGCGGGAACTTACAATGAGCAGTTCTTC.

This clone was found many times. This same CDR3 is encoded by further DNA sequences in the sample. The chain is built from TRBV6-5 and TRBJ2-7; D is unclear. The V end was cut by 6 bases, the J end by 2 bases, with 8 bases between. The CDR3 consists of 12 residues. Germline V gene data show CDR1 as MNHEY and CDR2 as SVGAGI. The CDR3 loop is CASRDTTYEQYF. CDR3 in DNA: TGTGCCAGCAGGGATACGACCTACGAGCAGTACTTC.

A word on this clone: Other DNA sequences of this sample code for an identical CDR3. The chain has TRBV10-3 and TRBJ2-5; a possible D gene is TRBD1 (6 bases). Germline CDR1 and CDR2: ENHRY and SYGVKD. Trimming cost V 0 bases and J 3 bases, with 11 bases left between them. This CDR3 has 15 residues. The CDR3 coding sequence is TGTGCCATCAGTGAGTCGGGGGCAGGGAAAGAGACCCAGTACTTC. Translating it yields CAISESGAGKETQYF.

The rearrangement uses TRBV5-1 and TRBJ2-3; 7 bases fit TRBD2. The trim removed 2 bases at V and 2 bases at J, leaving 5 bases unmatched. The CDR3 has 15 residues. Looked up from germline, CDR1 is SGHRS and CDR2 is YFSETQ. CDR3 DNA sequence: TGCGCCAGCAGCTTCACGACTAGCCCCACAGATACGCAGTATTTT. Translating gives CASSFTTSPTDTQYF.

This clone was observed a handful of times. A much larger clone differs by one base, so this may be a read error. V usage is TRBV4-2 and J usage is TRBJ2-5; D not resolved. Germline V lookup: CDR1 LGHNA, CDR2 YNFKEQ. Trimming pared 0 bases from V and 7 bases from J, leaving 9 bases between. The CDR3 covers 13 residues. The chain's CDR3 is CASSQDLSGTQYF. The CDR3 nucleotides read TGTGCCAGCAGCCAAGATCTCTCCGGGACCCAGTACTTC.

The chain joins TRBV7-2 to TRBJ1-2, with D maybe TRBD1 (6 bases). Germline V gene data show CDR1 as SGHTA and CDR2 as FQGNSA. The CDR3 is made up of 16 amino acids. The V end lost 1 base, the J end lost 0 bases, and 12 bases lay between the germline ends. The CDR3 loop is CASSLEGHKANYGYTF. In nucleotides, the CDR3 is TGTGCCAGCAGCTTAGAGGGACACAAAGCTAACTATGGCTACACCTTC.

The chain joins TRBV5-4 to TRBJ1-1; tentatively, D is TRBD1 (6 bases). Germline V gene data show CDR1 as SGHNT and CDR2 as YYREEE (reference sequence). V lost 4 bases and J 1 base, leaving 14 bases between the germline ends. CDR3 length: 15 amino acids. In DNA, the CDR3 is TGTGCCAGCAGCCAAGATGAGACAGGGAACACTGAAGCTTTCTTT. This codes for CASSQDETGNTEAFF.

This chain links TRBV11-2 with TRBJ2-6, with D possibly being TRBD1 or TRBD2 (5 bases each). Germline V gene data show CDR1 as SGHAT and CDR2 as FQNNGV. The CDR3 is made up of 17 amino acids. Between the trimmed V and J ends, which lost 6 bases and 0 bases, there was a span of 15 bases. CDR3 sequence reads: CASSYGTVSSGANVLTF. Written as DNA, the CDR3 is TGTGCCAGCAGTTACGGGACGGTGAGCTCTGGGGCCAACGTCCTGACTTTC.

The chain has TRBV7-2 and TRBJ2-3; D remains ambiguous. The V and J ends lost 7 bases and 2 bases respectively, with 13 bases between them. Germline V CDR1 and CDR2: SGHTA, FQGNSA. This CDR3 region has 14 residues. CDR3 amino acids: CASTSSRYTDTQYF. CDR3 bases: TGTGCCAGCACCTCAAGCAGATACACAGATACGCAGTATTTT. Looking up the rest from reference TRBV7-2 and TRBJ2-3 gives the full variable domain: GAGVSQSPSNKVTEKGKDVELRCDPISGHTALYWYRQSLGQGLEFLIYFQGNSAPDKSGLPSDRFSAERTGGSVSTLTIQRTQQEDSAVYLCASTSSRYTDTQYFGPGTRLTVL.